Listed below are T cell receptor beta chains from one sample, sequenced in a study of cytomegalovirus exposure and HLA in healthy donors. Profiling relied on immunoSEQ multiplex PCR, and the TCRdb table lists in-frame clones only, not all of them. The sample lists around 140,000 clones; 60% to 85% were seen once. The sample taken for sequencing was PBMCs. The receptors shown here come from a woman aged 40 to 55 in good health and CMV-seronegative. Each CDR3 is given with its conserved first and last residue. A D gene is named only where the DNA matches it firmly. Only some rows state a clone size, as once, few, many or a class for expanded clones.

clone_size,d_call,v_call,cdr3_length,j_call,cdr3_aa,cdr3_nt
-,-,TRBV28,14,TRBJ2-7,CASSFLEGRYEQYF,TGTGCCAGCAGTTTCCTGGAGGGACGCTACGAGCAGTACTTC
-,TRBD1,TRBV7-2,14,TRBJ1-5,CASSFRTGNQPQHF,TGTGCCAGCAGCTTCAGGACAGGTAATCAGCCCCAGCATTTT
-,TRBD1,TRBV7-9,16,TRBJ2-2,CATPPSGTGNTGELFF,TGTGCCACCCCCCCCTCAGGGACAGGGAACACCGGGGAGCTGTTTTTT
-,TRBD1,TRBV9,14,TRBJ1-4,CASSVGDSRAKLFF,TGTGCCAGCAGCGTAGGGGACAGCCGGGCAAAACTGTTTTTT
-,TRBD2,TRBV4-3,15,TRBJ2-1,CASSLRGDSYNEQFF,TGCGCCAGCAGCCTTCGGGGGGACTCCTACAATGAGCAGTTCTTC
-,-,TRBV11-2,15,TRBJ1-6,CASSLRQVYNSPLHF,TGTGCCAGCAGCTTGAGACAGGTTTATAATTCACCCCTCCACTTT
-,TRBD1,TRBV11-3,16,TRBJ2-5,CASSLRTGLNQETQYF,TGTGCCAGCAGCCTAAGGACAGGGTTAAACCAAGAGACCCAGTACTTC
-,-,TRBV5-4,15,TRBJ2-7,CASSSPLGGRGEQYF,TGTGCCAGCAGCTCCCCCCTTGGGGGGAGGGGGGAGCAGTACTTC
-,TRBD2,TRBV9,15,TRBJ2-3,CASSVGGGLTDTQYF,TGTGCCAGCAGCGTAGGCGGGGGGCTGACAGATACGCAGTATTTT
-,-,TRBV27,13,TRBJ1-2,CASSFTATRGCTF,TGTGCCAGCAGTTTTACAGCCACCCGTGGCTGCACCTTC
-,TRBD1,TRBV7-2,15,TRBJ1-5,CASSLFAGGLGPQHF,TGTGCCAGCAGCTTATTTGCAGGGGGCTTGGGGCCCCAGCATTTT
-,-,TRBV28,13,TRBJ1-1,CASSLRLKGEAFF,TGTGCCAGCAGTTTGCGACTAAAAGGAGAAGCTTTCTTT
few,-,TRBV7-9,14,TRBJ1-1,CASRTGHPNTEAFF,TGTGCCAGCCGAACGGGACACCCCAACACTGAAGCTTTCTTT
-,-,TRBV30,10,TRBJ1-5,CDQRLLPQHF,TGTGATCAGAGGTTACTGCCCCAGCATTTT
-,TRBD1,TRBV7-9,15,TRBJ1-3,CASSSGQGEGNTIYF,TGTGCCAGCAGCTCGGGACAGGGGGAAGGAAACACCATATATTTT
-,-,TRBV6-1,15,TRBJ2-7,CASSGGTHRTYEQYF,TGTGCCAGCAGTGGAGGAACACACAGGACGTACGAGCAGTACTTC
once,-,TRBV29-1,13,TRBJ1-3,CSVGGGSGNTIYF,TGCAGCGTTGGGGGGGGCTCCGGAAACACCATATATTTT
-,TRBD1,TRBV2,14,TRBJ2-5,CASSVDRGQETQYF,TGTGCCAGCAGCGTAGACAGGGGCCAAGAGACCCAGTACTTC
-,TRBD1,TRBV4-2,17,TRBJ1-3,CASSQGTGRGLGNTIYF,TGTGCCAGCAGCCAAGGGACAGGCCGAGGGCTTGGAAACACCATATATTTT
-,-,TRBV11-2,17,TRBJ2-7,CASSLSRQDRLSYEQYF,TGTGCCAGCAGCTTGAGCCGACAGGACCGTTTATCCTACGAGCAGTACTTC
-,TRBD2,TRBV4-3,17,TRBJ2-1,CASSHTFGTSAYNEQFF,TGCGCCAGCAGCCACACATTCGGGACTAGCGCGTACAATGAGCAGTTCTTC
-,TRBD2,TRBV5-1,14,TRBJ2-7,CASRVSGGRYEQYF,TGCGCCAGCAGGGTTAGCGGGGGCCGCTACGAGCAGTACTTC
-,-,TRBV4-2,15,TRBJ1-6,CASSPPYRENSPLHF,TGTGCCAGCAGCCCCCCTTACAGGGAGAACTCACCCCTCCACTTT
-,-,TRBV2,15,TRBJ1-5,CASSGHAPQGQPQHF,TGTGCCAGCAGTGGCCATGCCCCTCAGGGTCAGCCCCAGCATTTT
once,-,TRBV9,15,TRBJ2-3,CASSVGPSGTDTQYF,TGTGCCAGCAGCGTAGGGCCTAGCGGCACAGATACGCAGTATTTT
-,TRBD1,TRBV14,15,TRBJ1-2,CASSQDGNRGYGYTF,TGTGCCAGCAGCCAAGATGGCAACAGGGGCTATGGCTACACCTTC
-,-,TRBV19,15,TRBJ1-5,CASSIGQVTNQPQHF,TGTGCCAGTAGTATTGGGCAGGTGACGAATCAGCCCCAGCATTTT
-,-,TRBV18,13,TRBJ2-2,CASSPGQTGELFF,TGTGCCAGCTCACCTGGACAGACCGGGGAGCTGTTTTTT
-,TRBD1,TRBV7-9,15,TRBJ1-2,CASSFPGGWDYGYTF,TGTGCCAGCAGCTTTCCAGGGGGATGGGACTATGGCTACACCTTC
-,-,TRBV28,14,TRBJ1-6,CASSLYRDNSPLHF,TGTGCCAGCAGTTTATACAGAGATAATTCACCCCTCCACTTT
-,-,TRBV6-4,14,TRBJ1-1,CASSDRAGDTEAFF,TGTGCCAGCAGTGACAGGGCGGGCGACACTGAAGCTTTCTTT
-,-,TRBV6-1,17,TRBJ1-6,CASSDGSLSSYNSPLHF,TGTGCCAGCAGTGACGGGTCCCTGAGCTCCTATAATTCACCCCTCCACTTT
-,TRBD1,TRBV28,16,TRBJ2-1,CASIPGGTGRYNEQFF,TGTGCCAGCATCCCAGGTGGGACAGGGAGATACAATGAGCAGTTCTTC
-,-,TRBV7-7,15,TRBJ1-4,CASSPQGSTNEKLFF,TGTGCTAGCAGCCCACAGGGTTCAACTAATGAAAAACTGTTTTTT
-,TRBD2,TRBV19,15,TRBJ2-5,CASSIRTGGQETQYF,TGTGCCAGTAGTATTCGGACGGGGGGGCAGGAGACCCAGTACTTC
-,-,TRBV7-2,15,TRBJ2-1,CASSFRAGAYNEQFF,TGTGCCAGCAGCTTCCGAGCGGGTGCTTACAATGAGCAGTTCTTC
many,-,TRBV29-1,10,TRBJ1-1,CSVLYTEAFF,TGCAGCGTTCTGTACACTGAAGCTTTCTTT
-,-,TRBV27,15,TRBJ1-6,CASSLGHSYNSPLHF,TGTGCCAGCAGTTTGGGGCACTCCTATAATTCACCCCTCCACTTT
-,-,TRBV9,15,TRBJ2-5,CASSVGNSKQETQYF,TGTGCCAGCAGCGTAGGAAACAGCAAGCAAGAGACCCAGTACTTC
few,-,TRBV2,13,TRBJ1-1,CASRFTGPEFAFF,TGTGCCAGCAGATTTACAGGGCCGGAGTTCGCTTTCTTT
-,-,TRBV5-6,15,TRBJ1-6,CASSYGSTNNSPLHF,TGTGCCAGCAGTTACGGCAGCACTAATAATTCACCCCTCCACTTT
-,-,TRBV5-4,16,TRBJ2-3,CASSPRPGGGTDTQYF,TGTGCCAGCAGCCCCAGGCCTGGGGGCGGCACAGATACGCAGTATTTT
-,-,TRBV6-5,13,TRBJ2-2,CASRYPNTGELFF,TGTGCCAGCAGATATCCGAACACCGGGGAGCTGTTTTTT